These 8 T cell receptor beta chains share one sample of origin, sequenced in a study of CD8+ T cells in alopecia areata. RNA was extracted and reverse transcribed into cDNA as the sequencing template. Data came from immunoSEQ multiplex PCR; TCRdb stores just in-frame clones and leaves some out. This table has approximately 150,000 clones, 40% to 50% appearing once. The sequencing sample was made of CD4+ T cells sorted from blood. The receptors here all came from a human donor with alopecia areata.

The chain links TRBV28 to TRBJ1-1; D is unresolved. This CDR3 contains 14 residues. CDR1 is MDHEN and CDR2 is SYDVKM in the germline V gene. With 1 base removed from V and 4 bases from J, the gap between germline ends came to 10 bases. CDR3 in DNA: TGTGCCAGCAGTTTATCGGCGTATGGCACTGAAGCTTTCTTT. Amino acid sequence: CASSLSAYGTEAFF.

This clone was detected a few times. J is TRBJ2-2 and V is TRBV29-1, with 9 bases fitting TRBD2. The CDR3 length is 15 residues. Looked up from germline, CDR1 is SQVTM and CDR2 is ANQGSEA. The V and J ends lost 4 bases and 2 bases, in that order; junction bases with no gene match: 5. CDR3 residues: CSVVSSGTNTGELFF. DNA for the CDR3: TGCAGCGTTGTATCTAGCGGGACTAACACCGGGGAGCTGTTTTTT.

The V call is TRBV5-1, the J call TRBJ2-7; D unresolved. The CDR3 runs 15 residues. V was cut by 1 base and J by 2 bases, with 13 bases left in between. Germline CDR1 and CDR2: SGHRS and YFSETQ. The CDR3 loop reads CASSLTTPLTYEQYF. The CDR3 coding sequence is TGCGCCAGCAGCTTGACGACACCTTTAACCTACGAGCAGTACTTC.

The DNA for the CDR3 is TGCAGCGCTCGGACAGGGGATGAAAAACTGTTTTTT. Translation: CSARTGDEKLFF. The rearrangement uses TRBV29-1 and TRBJ1-4; 9 bases are a match to TRBD1. The CDR3 is 12 amino acids. The germline gives CDR1 SQVTM, CDR2 ANQGSEA. The V segment lost 7 bases and the J segment 6 bases; nucleotides outside the gene matches: 3.

In its sample, this clone was seen a few times. This chain connects TRBV15 to TRBJ2-3; 10 positions agree with TRBD2. This CDR3 is built from 17 residues. Germline-derived CDR1 and CDR2 are LNHNV and YYDKDF (reference sequence). V was clipped by 2 bases and J by 4 bases; unmatched bases: 9. CDR3 loop: CATSRPVGLAGADTQYF. The CDR3 DNA is TGTGCCACCAGCAGACCGGTCGGGCTAGCGGGAGCAGATACGCAGTATTTT.

CDR3 region: CASREGTALRSEKLFF. CDR3 in DNA: TGTGCCAGCAGGGAAGGGACAGCCCTGCGCAGTGAAAAACTGTTTTTT. The chain employs TRBV7-8 and TRBJ1-4, with 7 bases fitting TRBD1. Germline V CDR1 and CDR2: SGHVS, FQNEAQ. The CDR3 sequence is 16 residues long. Trimming cost V 6 bases and J 7 bases; bases outside gene matches: 14.

In its sample, this clone was seen once. The V gene is TRBV27, the J gene TRBJ1-1; maybe TRBD1 (5 bases). Germline V gives CDR1 MNHEY, CDR2 SMNVEV (reference sequence). V lost 4 bases and J 5 bases, leaving 17 bases between the germline ends. The CDR3 runs to 15 residues. Here the CDR3 reads CASSYGDRDVTEAFF. CDR3 DNA sequence: TGTGCCAGCAGTTACGGGGACCGCGACGTTACTGAAGCTTTCTTT.

This chain links TRBV28 with TRBJ1-5; D might be TRBD1 (6 bases). The germline gives CDR1 MDHEN, CDR2 SYDVKM. The CDR3 loop spans 14 amino acids. V dropped 8 bases and J dropped 6 bases, with 17 bases sitting between them. The CDR3 DNA reads as TGTGCCAGCGAAGCCCCACAAGGGGGTCAGCCCCAGCATTTT. Translating gives CASEAPQGGQPQHF.